The 26 T cell receptor beta chains given below trace back to one sample, sequenced in a study of T cell repertoires in cytomegalovirus infection. These TCRs' antigens remain unknown. TCRdb re-analysed the reads in MiXCR, keeping a single row per CDR3 protein. This table has roughly 340,000 distinct CDR3 sequences, almost 30% appearing once. This material consisted of cultured PBMCs, taken from culture after CMV antigen stimulation. The origin of the receptors is a human donor in good health (CMV status not recorded). Some clones in this sample may be carry-over from other donors' samples.

This clonotype occurred a few times. This chain joins TRBV28 and TRBJ2-5, with no clear D. The CDR3 loop spans 16 amino acids. Trimming removed 6 bases from V and 0 bases from J, with 17 bases in between. CDR1 and CDR2 (germline): MDHEN, SYDVKM. CDR3 nucleotide sequence: TGTGCCAGCAGCCCCCTAGGGCAGAGGTACCAAGAGACCCAGTACTTC. Amino acids: CASSPLGQRYQETQYF.

The chain employs TRBV27 and TRBJ1-5, with 9 bases that match TRBD1. There are 15 residues in the CDR3. V was clipped by 4 bases and J by 6 bases; unmatched bases: 7. Germline V gene sequence: CDR1 MNHEY, CDR2 SMNVEV (reference sequence). CDR3 in DNA: TGTGCCAGCAGTTCTACAGGGGGCTCGGGTCAGCCCCAGCATTTT. This sequence encodes CASSSTGGSGQPQHF.

This clonotype was seen a few times. The gene calls are TRBV6-5 and TRBJ1-2; tentative D call: TRBD1 (6 bases). Germline CDR1 and CDR2: MNHEY and SVGAGI. The CDR3 extends over 15 amino acids. V was cut by 0 bases and J by 6 bases, with 14 bases left in between. The CDR3 DNA reads as TGTGCCAGCAGTTACTCCCGGGGGGCGGGCCATGGCTACACCTTC. Protein: CASSYSRGAGHGYTF.

To note about this clonotype: This may be a read error: a much more frequent sequence differs by one nucleotide. CDR3 sequence reads: CASSIYSTDTQYF. The CDR3 DNA is TGTGCCAGCAGCATATATAGCACAGATACGCAGTATTTT. The V call is TRBV7-3, the J call TRBJ2-3; no definite D call. The CDR3 is 13 residues long. V shed 5 bases and J shed 0 bases, with 6 bases lying between them. Looked up from germline, CDR1 is SGHTA and CDR2 is FQGTGA.

This sequence joins TRBV7-8 and TRBJ2-7; D gene uncertain. In germline, CDR1 is SGHVS, CDR2 FQNEAQ. V lost 3 bases and J 6 bases, leaving 12 bases between the germline ends. This CDR3 contains 13 residues. The CDR3 nucleotides are TGTGCCAGCAGCTTTGTGGAGTCAGGCGAGCAGTACTTC. It encodes CASSFVESGEQYF.

This clonotype was detected a few times. This chain joins TRBV19 and TRBJ1-3; D gene ambiguous. This CDR3 has 15 amino acids. Trimming cost V 7 bases and J 0 bases, with 13 bases left between them. The germline CDR1 and CDR2 sequences are LNHDA and SQIVND (reference sequence). CDR3 coding DNA: TGTGCCAGTATTTCCCTTTGGGGCTCTGGAAACACCATATATTTT. As protein: CASISLWGSGNTIYF.

The sample holds a few counts of this clonotype. The CDR3, as DNA: TGTGCCAGCAGTTCCCGGATTTGGGGGGAGGCCACCGGGGAGCTGTTTTTT. Translating gives CASSSRIWGEATGELFF. The chain employs TRBV28 and TRBJ2-2; maybe TRBD2 (6 bases). Germline V gives CDR1 MDHEN, CDR2 SYDVKM. The CDR3 is 17 residues long. Trimming pared 4 bases from V and 4 bases from J, leaving 19 bases between.

The CDR3 sequence: CAISRVRGRRSTEAFF. CDR3 sequence (DNA): TGTGCCATCAGCAGGGTAAGGGGGAGGCGAAGCACTGAAGCTTTCTTT. The chain uses TRBV10-3 and TRBJ1-1, with a possible D match to TRBD1 (6 bases). V shed 6 bases and J shed 4 bases, with 21 bases lying between them. This CDR3 is 16 amino acids long. CDR1 and CDR2 (germline): ENHRY, SYGVKD.

The V call is TRBV20-1, the J call TRBJ2-1, with 12 bases fitting TRBD2. V lost 3 bases to trimming and J lost 8 bases; unmatched junction nucleotides: 8. The CDR3 contains 15 residues. CDR1 and CDR2 from the germline V gene are DFQATT and SNEGSKA (reference sequence). The CDR3 sequence: CSASRPSGGGDEQFF. The CDR3 region has the DNA TGCAGTGCTAGCCGACCTAGCGGGGGGGGGGATGAGCAGTTCTTC.

This chain links TRBV6-6 with TRBJ1-2; 12 nucleotides agree with TRBD1. CDR3 length: 15 residues. Germline trimming cut 2 bases from V and 3 bases from J; bases unmatched to any gene: 1. Germline CDR1 is MNHNY and CDR2 is SVGAGI (reference sequence). The CDR3 loop reads CASSYGTGGHYGYTF. The CDR3 region has the DNA TGTGCCAGCAGTTACGGGACAGGGGGCCACTATGGCTACACCTTC.

Only a few counts were recorded for this clonotype. The CDR3 nucleotides are TGTGCCAGTAGTAAGACAGGTCCCTATGGCTACACCTTC. It encodes CASSKTGPYGYTF. The chain carries TRBV19 and TRBJ1-2, with D possibly being TRBD1 (6 bases). The CDR3 contains 13 residues. V gave up 4 bases and J gave up 4 bases, with 10 bases separating them. CDR1 and CDR2 (germline): LNHDA, SQIVND (reference sequence).

The chain uses TRBV6-1 and TRBJ2-7; the D is unclear. The CDR3 contains 14 residues. The germline V and J ends were trimmed by 2 bases and 2 bases, with 10 bases remaining between them. CDR1 and CDR2 from the germline V gene are MNHNS and SASEGT. This chain's CDR3 is CASSEFGGTYEQYF. The CDR3 DNA reads TGTGCCAGCAGTGAATTTGGCGGAACCTACGAGCAGTACTTC.

The chain combines TRBV11-2 with TRBJ2-1, with 7 positions matching TRBD2. V gave up 1 base and J gave up 6 bases; unmatched junction bases: 12. The germline CDR1 and CDR2 sequences are SGHAT and FQNNGV. This CDR3 has 17 residues. CDR3 bases: TGTGCCAGCAGCTTAGGGGGATGGGGGGAGGGCCCCAATGAGCAGTTCTTC. Its translation is CASSLGGWGEGPNEQFF.

The chain recombines TRBV7-4 with TRBJ2-2, with D possibly TRBD2 on 7 matching bases. The germline CDR1 and CDR2 sequences are SGHVT and SQSDAQ. With 1 base removed from V and 2 bases from J, the gap between germline ends came to 14 bases. There are 17 residues in the CDR3. CDR3 in amino acids: CASSLGGGGRNTGELFF. The CDR3 region has the DNA TGTGCCAGCAGCTTAGGAGGCGGGGGCAGAAACACCGGGGAGCTGTTTTTT.

There are a few counts of this clonotype. The chain is built from TRBV7-8 and TRBJ1-1; the D gene is possibly TRBD1 (6 bases). This CDR3 contains 17 residues. Germline-derived CDR1 and CDR2 are SGHVS and FQNEAQ. V was trimmed by 5 bases and J by 0 bases, leaving 19 bases between them. The DNA for the CDR3 is TGTGCCAGCAGCCCCGAGATCACAGGGCAAATGAACACTGAAGCTTTCTTT. Translating gives CASSPEITGQMNTEAFF. Full variable domain (outside the CDR3, taken from reference TRBV7-8 and TRBJ1-1): GAGVSQSPRYKVAKRGQDVALRCDPISGHVSLFWYQQALGQGPEFLTYFQNEAQLDKSGLPSDRFFAERPEGSVSTLKIQRTQQEDSAVYLCASSPEITGQMNTEAFFGQGTRLTVV.

This clonotype has ten or more counts. The chain carries TRBV7-9 and TRBJ2-3; possible D gene TRBD1, 5 bases. Germline lookup yields CDR1 SEHNR and CDR2 FQNEAQ (reference sequence). V was pared by 7 bases and J by 7 bases, with 21 bases between. The CDR3 is 15 amino acids. The CDR3 DNA reads TGTGCCAGCACCCCACGCCCCAGGGCGACGAATACGCAGTATTTT. This sequence encodes CASTPRPRATNTQYF.

This clonotype came up a few times. This chain links TRBV12-3 or TRBV12-4 with TRBJ1-1; D is ambiguous. The CDR3 is 13 amino acids. The V gene lost 6 bases and the J gene lost 0 bases, with 8 bases spanning the gap. The CDR3 nucleotides read TGTGCCAGCAGGAGGAGGGTGAACACTGAAGCTTTCTTT. Its translation is CASRRRVNTEAFF.

The chain combines TRBV11-3 with TRBJ1-1; 7 bases agree with TRBD1. After removal of 5 bases from V and 1 base from J, the junction contained 7 bases not matched to a gene. The CDR3 spans 15 residues. Germline V gene sequence: CDR1 SGHNT, CDR2 YENEEA. The CDR3 is CASSPHSGGNTEAFF. DNA for the CDR3: TGTGCCAGCAGCCCCCATTCAGGGGGGAACACTGAAGCTTTCTTT.

The V call is TRBV7-6, the J call TRBJ1-1; 7 nucleotides align to TRBD1. The CDR3 has 14 residues. CDR1 is SGHVS, CDR2 FNYEAQ, per germline. J was trimmed by 3 bases and V by 7 bases; bases with no gene match: 8. DNA of the CDR3: TGTGCCAGCATCTCTTTCGACAGGGACACTGAAGCTTTCTTT. Amino acids: CASISFDRDTEAFF.

This clonotype was observed at least ten times. The chain has TRBV7-8 and TRBJ1-5; D ambiguous. The CDR3 runs 17 residues. Germline CDR1 is SGHVS and CDR2 is FQNEAQ. V was pared by 3 bases and J by 0 bases, with 15 bases between. CDR3 sequence: CASSFRGSGGSNQPQHF. The DNA of the CDR3 is TGTGCCAGCAGCTTTAGAGGGAGTGGAGGTAGCAATCAGCCCCAGCATTTT.

This chain links TRBV28 with TRBJ2-1, with D perhaps TRBD2 (6 bases). The CDR3 runs to 15 residues. Germline V CDR1 and CDR2: MDHEN, SYDVKM. Trimming removed 6 bases at V and 0 bases at J, with 12 bases between. CDR3 amino acids: CASRTLATSYNEQFF. The CDR3 coding sequence is TGTGCCAGCAGAACCCTAGCGACCTCCTACAATGAGCAGTTCTTC.

This clonotype has just a few counts. The chain carries TRBV12-3 or TRBV12-4 and TRBJ2-7, with 9 bases identical to TRBD1. V lost 7 bases to trimming and J lost 1 base; unmatched junction nucleotides: 5. This CDR3 is 14 amino acids long. CDR3 sequence reads: CASKTGTGSYEQYF. The CDR3 DNA is TGTGCCAGCAAAACCGGGACAGGGTCCTACGAGCAGTACTTC.

This clonotype has at least ten counts. This rearrangement joins TRBV6-6 to TRBJ2-3; no definite D call. Germline V gene lookup returns CDR1 MNHNY and CDR2 SVGAGI (reference sequence). This CDR3 has 16 amino acids. Trimming removed 5 bases from V and 4 bases from J, with 19 bases in between. DNA of the CDR3: TGTGCCAGCAGTCATGATCTCAGTCACCTGGCAGATACGCAGTATTTT. As protein: CASSHDLSHLADTQYF.

This clonotype came up once. A much larger clone differs by one base, so this may be a read error. The chain combines TRBV11-2 with TRBJ2-4; 11 nucleotides line up with TRBD1. From germline, CDR1 is SGHAT and CDR2 FQNNGV. The CDR3 has 20 amino acids. The chain's CDR3 is CTSSMTRTGGVGVAKNIQYF. For the CDR3, the DNA is TGTACCAGCAGCATGACAAGGACAGGGGGCGTCGGAGTGGCCAAAAACATTCAGTACTTC.

In nucleotides, the CDR3 is TGTGCCAGCAGTTCCGACAGGATTGGTCCTAATTCACCCCTCCACTTT. Translation: CASSSDRIGPNSPLHF. The chain uses TRBV2 and TRBJ1-6; maybe TRBD1 (6 bases). There are 16 residues in the CDR3. V was shortened by 5 bases and J by 6 bases, with 17 bases between the two germline ends. The germline V gene has CDR1 SNHLY and CDR2 FYNNEI. The whole variable domain, remainder taken from reference TRBV2 and TRBJ1-6, is EPEVTQTPSHQVTQMGQEVILRCVPISNHLYFYWYRQILGQKVEFLVSFYNNEISEKSEIFDDQFSVERPDGSNFTLKIRSTKLEDSAMYFCASSSDRIGPNSPLHFGNGTRLTVT.

Only a few counts were recorded for this clonotype. This chain uses TRBV7-3 with TRBJ1-1; 7 positions match TRBD1. CDR3 length equals 13 residues. Per germline, CDR1 SGHTA and CDR2 FQGTGA. The junction had 5 bases not matched to a gene; V was cut back by 5 bases and J by 5 bases. CDR3 amino acids: CASSTNRGTEAFF. The CDR3, as DNA: TGTGCCAGCAGCACCAACAGGGGTACTGAAGCTTTCTTT.